The T cell receptor beta chain under discussion was sequenced for a study of OX40 agonist ivuxolimab in advanced cancers. In the study overall: People in dose escalation had one of these cancers: hepatocellular carcinoma, melanoma, renal cell or head and neck cancer.

The table lists this clone with a count of one. Measured with immunoSEQ multiplex PCR; TCRdb has only the in-frame clones, and not every one. The table lists about 51,000 clones, about nine tenths of them singletons. Per the germline V gene, CDR1 is DFQATT and CDR2 is SNEGSKA (reference sequence). The CDR3 loop spans 11 amino acids. Trimming took 5 bases from V and 11 from J; bases not matched to a gene: 8. The clonotype comes from an adult with an advanced solid tumor such as melanoma, head and neck, liver or kidney cancer. The rearrangement uses TRBV20-1 and TRBJ1-1; 7 bases align to TRBD1. This sample comprised CD4+ or CD8+ T cells sorted from blood, obtained in a trial of the OX40 agonist ivuxolimab. CDR3 in DNA: TGCAGTGCTCGTGACAGGGCTTCTGCTTTCTTT. It specifies CSARDRASAFF.